This record concerns one T cell receptor (beta chain) sequence. Its antigen is not known. This sample was taken from a study of chemoradiotherapy in HPV16-positive cancers. The CDR3 runs 14 residues. Germline-derived CDR1 and CDR2 are LNHDA and SQIVND (reference sequence). V was cut by 3 bases and J by 4 bases, with 12 bases left in between. Sequencing was performed with immunoSEQ multiplex PCR; in TCRdb, only in-frame clones are kept and a portion is missing. This table holds around 1,300 clones, 65% to 85% found once. Study-wide findings and caveats: HPV-responsive T-cell expansion during chemoradiotherapy was linked to improved recurrence-free survival in HPV16-positive patients. Only a couple of HPV16-positive patients supplied the functional HPV-specificity definition.

The chain recombines TRBV19 with TRBJ2-5, with D possibly called TRBD1 or TRBD2 (6 bases each). This material consisted of tumor tissue, taken from a patient who underwent chemoradiotherapy. This receptor was taken from a human donor with HPV-associated anogenital cancer. The chain's CDR3 is CASSISGGGETQYF. Here the CDR3 DNA reads TGTGCCAGTAGTATCAGCGGAGGGGGAGAGACCCAGTACTTC.